The 18 T cell receptor beta chains given below trace back to one sample, sequenced in a study of long-term antiretroviral therapy in people with HIV. This was the immunoSEQ v3.0 assay at survey level. Libraries were prepared by immunoSEQ multiplex PCR; TCRdb keeps only in-frame clonotypes and omits some of them. Found here are under 15,000 clones, around 82% of them singletons; the top ten hold more than 13%. Sequences were derived from unsorted PBMCs, sampled 1.3 years after starting antiretroviral therapy. The receptors here all came from a woman between 18 and 30 years old with HIV.

This clone occurred once. V is TRBV7-9 and J is TRBJ2-4; D may correspond to TRBD1 or TRBD2 (5 bases each). The CDR3 runs to 14 residues. Trimming removed 3 bases from V and 8 bases from J, with 14 bases in between. Germline CDR1 and CDR2: SEHNR and FQNEAQ (reference sequence). This CDR3 is CASSFGTLLDIQYF. CDR3 nucleotides: TGTGCCAGCAGCTTCGGGACCCTATTGGACATTCAGTACTTC. Using reference TRBV7-9 and TRBJ2-4 for the parts outside the CDR3, the full variable domain is DTGVSQNPRHKITKRGQNVTFRCDPISEHNRLYWYRQTLGQGPEFLTYFQNEAQLEKSRLLSDRFSAERPKGSFSTLEIQRTEQGDSAMYLCASSFGTLLDIQYFGAGTRLSVL.

The CDR3 region is CASSLRGQGREAFF. DNA for the CDR3: TGTGCCAGCAGTTTACGGGGACAGGGACGTGAAGCTTTCTTT. V usage is TRBV28 and J usage is TRBJ1-1; TRBD1 matches at 9 bases. The V gene's germline CDR1 is MDHEN and CDR2 SYDVKM. The J segment lost 7 bases and the V segment lost 2 bases, leaving 5 bases of the junction unmatched. The CDR3 has 14 residues.

The chain is built from TRBV18 and TRBJ2-7; D is ambiguous. The CDR3 is made up of 13 amino acids. V dropped 1 base and J dropped 9 bases, with 13 bases sitting between them. The germline V gene encodes CDR1 KGHSH and CDR2 LQKENI. The CDR3 nucleotides read TGTGCCAGCTCACCACGGCGCGAAGACGGGCAGTACTTC. Amino acids: CASSPRREDGQYF.

The V and J genes are TRBV27 and TRBJ1-5; D ambiguous. V lost 5 bases, J lost 3 bases, and 11 bases lay in between. The CDR3 contains 14 residues. Germline V gene lookup returns CDR1 MNHEY and CDR2 SMNVEV (reference sequence). In DNA, the CDR3 is TGTGCCAGCAGTAGCAACGGGGACAATCAGCCCCAGCATTTT. It translates to CASSSNGDNQPQHF.

This clone appeared a single time. The chain links TRBV12-5 to TRBJ2-2; D remains unclear. The CDR3 runs to 17 residues. V was shortened by 0 bases and J by 0 bases, with 11 bases between the two germline ends. Germline CDR1 is LGHNT and CDR2 is FRNRAP. The CDR3 region is CASGLVQYGPNTGELFF. The CDR3 bases are TGTGCTAGTGGTTTGGTACAATACGGACCGAACACCGGGGAGCTGTTTTTT.

The V and J genes are TRBV10-3 and TRBJ1-1; possible D gene TRBD1, 6 bases. In germline, CDR1 is ENHRY, CDR2 SYGVKD. The ends were cut back, 8 bases at V and 4 bases at J, with 17 bases in the middle. CDR3 length: 14 residues. CDR3 nucleotides: TGTGCCATCGCGAACCGCGGGGGCTCCACTGAAGCTTTCTTT. Its protein product is CAIANRGGSTEAFF.

This clone was counted a few times. The chain combines TRBV27 with TRBJ2-1, with TRBD2 identical over 9 bases. Germline assignment: CDR1 MNHEY and CDR2 SMNVEV (reference sequence). V lost 5 bases and J lost 5; bases outside the gene matches: 7. This CDR3 contains 15 residues. Written as DNA, the CDR3 is TGTGCCAGCAGTCCAGGAGCGGGAGGACACAATGAGCAGTTCTTC. It encodes CASSPGAGGHNEQFF.

CDR3 DNA: TGTGCCACCAACGACCAAAATCCCCCAGTGGCAAACTATGGCTACACCTTC. Translation gives CATNDQNPPVANYGYTF. The rearrangement links TRBV4-2 to TRBJ1-2; unclear D gene. V lost 10 bases and J 2 bases, leaving 26 bases between the germline ends. This CDR3 has 17 amino acids. Germline CDR1 and CDR2: LGHNA and YNFKEQ.

This chain links TRBV7-3 with TRBJ2-1; possibly TRBD1 for D (6 bases). Trimming shortened V by 0 bases and J by 9 bases, and 12 bases separated the two germline ends. CDR3 length equals 14 residues. CDR1 is SGHTA, CDR2 FQGTGA, per germline. Written as DNA, the CDR3 is TGTGCCAGCAGCTTAACGTCAGGGGTCGGTGAGCAGTTCTTC. It encodes CASSLTSGVGEQFF.

This clone has a handful of counts. The J gene is TRBJ2-2, the V gene TRBV19; TRBD2 is a possible D gene (6 bases). The CDR3 runs 15 residues. The germline V gene has CDR1 LNHDA and CDR2 SQIVND (reference sequence). V dropped 5 bases and J dropped 9 bases, with 19 bases sitting between them. The DNA of the CDR3 is TGTGCCAGTAGTCACAGGAGGGCCGGTTCCCGGGAGCTGTTTTTT. It codes for CASSHRRAGSRELFF.

Only one count was recorded for this clone. The genes are TRBV7-2 and TRBJ2-3, with D perhaps TRBD1 or TRBD2 (6 bases each). CDR1 is SGHTA and CDR2 is FQGNSA in the germline V gene. V lost 2 bases and J lost 1, with 16 bases in between. This CDR3 spans 17 amino acids. In nucleotides, the CDR3 is TGTGCCAGCAGCTTATCCGGGGGCGGGTTGGGCACAGATACGCAGTATTTT. It yields the protein CASSLSGGGLGTDTQYF.

This clone was recorded only once. V usage is TRBV28 and J usage is TRBJ1-5; D possibly corresponds to TRBD1 (6 bases). Per germline, CDR1 MDHEN and CDR2 SYDVKM. Trimming left V 7 bases short and J 4 bases short, with 20 bases between. CDR3 length equals 16 residues. The CDR3 sequence is CASITPQGDSNQPQHF. In nucleotides, the CDR3 is TGTGCCAGCATCACACCACAGGGAGATTCGAATCAGCCCCAGCATTTT.

The V gene is TRBV5-1, the J gene TRBJ2-2; 14 positions agree with TRBD2. Trimming took 4 bases from V and 5 from J; bases not matched to a gene: 4. The CDR3 spans 16 residues. Germline-derived CDR1 and CDR2 are SGHRS and YFSETQ. This CDR3 reads CASSPGLAGGTGELFF. As DNA, the CDR3 is TGCGCCAGCAGCCCAGGACTAGCGGGAGGTACCGGGGAGCTGTTTTTT.

This clone has a handful of counts. The rearrangement links TRBV11-2 to TRBJ2-1; no reliable D call. The germline V and J ends were trimmed by 2 bases and 5 bases, with 10 bases remaining between them. The length of the CDR3 is 14 residues. CDR1 is SGHAT, CDR2 FQNNGV, per germline. The CDR3 bases are TGTGCCAGCAGCTTAATTAGCCAGCACAATGAGCAGTTCTTC. Translating it yields CASSLISQHNEQFF.

The CDR3 DNA reads TGTGCCAGCAGCTTGCGGCTAGCGGGCGCGGAGACCCAGTACTTC. Its protein is CASSLRLAGAETQYF. The chain combines TRBV5-8 with TRBJ2-5, with 8 positions matching TRBD2. Unmatched junction bases numbered 7, after V lost 1 base and J lost 5 bases. CDR1 is SGHTS and CDR2 is YDEGEE in the germline V gene. The CDR3 is made up of 15 amino acids.

The rearrangement uses TRBV10-2 and TRBJ2-1; no reliable D call. The V and J ends lost 3 bases and 0 bases respectively, with 12 bases between them. The CDR3 is made up of 16 amino acids. Germline V gives CDR1 WSHSY, CDR2 SAAADI. CDR3 bases: TGCGCCAGCAGTGAAGGTCGCGTGAGCTCCTACAATGAGCAGTTCTTC. Amino acids: CASSEGRVSSYNEQFF.

The chain recombines TRBV4-1 with TRBJ2-3, with D unresolved. The germline V gene has CDR1 MGHRA and CDR2 YSYEKL. V lost 10 bases and J lost 6, with 5 bases in between. This CDR3 comprises 9 residues. The CDR3 bases are TGCGCCACCCCGGATACGCAGTATTTT. Translating it yields CATPDTQYF.

The V gene is TRBV28, the J gene TRBJ2-2; the D is unclear. V lost 5 bases and J 9 bases, leaving 10 bases between the germline ends. The CDR3 is 12 amino acids. CDR1 MDHEN and CDR2 SYDVKM come from the germline V gene. CDR3 in DNA: TGTGCCAGCAGTGTGACTGGCCGGGAGCTGTTTTTT. This gives the protein CASSVTGRELFF. The full variable domain, with the rest looked up from reference TRBV28 and TRBJ2-2, is DVKVTQSSRYLVKRTGEKVFLECVQDMDHENMFWYRQDPGLGLRLIYFSYDVKMKEKGDIPEGYSVSREKKERFSLILESASTNQTSMYLCASSVTGRELFFGEGSRLTVL.